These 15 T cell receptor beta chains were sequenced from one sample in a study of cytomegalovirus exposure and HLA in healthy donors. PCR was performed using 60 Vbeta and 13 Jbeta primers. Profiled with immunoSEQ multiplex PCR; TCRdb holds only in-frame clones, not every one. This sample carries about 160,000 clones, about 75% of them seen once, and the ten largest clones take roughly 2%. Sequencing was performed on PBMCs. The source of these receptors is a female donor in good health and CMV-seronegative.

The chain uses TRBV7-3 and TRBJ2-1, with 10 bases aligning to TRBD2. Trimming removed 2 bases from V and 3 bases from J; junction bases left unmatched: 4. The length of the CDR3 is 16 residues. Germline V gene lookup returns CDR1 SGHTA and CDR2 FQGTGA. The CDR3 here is CASSLASGRIYNEQFF. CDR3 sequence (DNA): TGTGCCAGCAGCTTAGCTAGCGGGAGAATCTACAATGAGCAGTTCTTC.

CDR3 amino acids: CASSVRGSTDTQYF. DNA of the CDR3: TGTGCCAGCAGTGTCCGGGGTAGCACAGATACGCAGTATTTT. The V gene is TRBV6-1, the J gene TRBJ2-3; possible D gene TRBD2, 5 bases. This CDR3 has 14 residues. Germline CDR1 MNHNS, CDR2 SASEGT. Trimming shortened V by 4 bases and J by 0 bases, and 8 bases separated the two germline ends.

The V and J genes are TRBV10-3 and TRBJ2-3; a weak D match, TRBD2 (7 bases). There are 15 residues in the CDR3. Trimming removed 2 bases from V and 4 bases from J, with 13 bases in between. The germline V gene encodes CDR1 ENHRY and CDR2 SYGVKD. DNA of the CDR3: TGTGCCATCAGTGAGCCCGGGGGGCCCGCAGATACGCAGTATTTT. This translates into CAISEPGGPADTQYF.

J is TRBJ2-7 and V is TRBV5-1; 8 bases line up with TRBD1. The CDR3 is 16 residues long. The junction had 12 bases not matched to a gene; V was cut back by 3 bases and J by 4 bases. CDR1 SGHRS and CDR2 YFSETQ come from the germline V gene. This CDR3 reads CASSYATGATRYEQYF. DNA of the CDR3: TGCGCCAGCAGCTATGCGACAGGGGCCACGAGGTACGAGCAGTACTTC.

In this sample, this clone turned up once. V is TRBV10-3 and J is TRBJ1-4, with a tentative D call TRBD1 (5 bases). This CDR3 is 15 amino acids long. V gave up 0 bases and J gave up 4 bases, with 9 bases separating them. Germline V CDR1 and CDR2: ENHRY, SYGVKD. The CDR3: CAISESLQGNEKLFF. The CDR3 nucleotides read TGTGCCATCAGTGAGTCACTTCAGGGTAATGAAAAACTGTTTTTT.

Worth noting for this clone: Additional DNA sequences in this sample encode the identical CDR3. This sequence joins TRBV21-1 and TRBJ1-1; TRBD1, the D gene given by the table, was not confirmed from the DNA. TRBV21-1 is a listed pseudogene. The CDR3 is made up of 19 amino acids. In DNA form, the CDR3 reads TGTGCCAGCAGCAAAGATAATCCGAGTGACAGGGGGTTGAACACTGAAGCTTTCTTT. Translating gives CASSKDNPSDRGLNTEAFF.

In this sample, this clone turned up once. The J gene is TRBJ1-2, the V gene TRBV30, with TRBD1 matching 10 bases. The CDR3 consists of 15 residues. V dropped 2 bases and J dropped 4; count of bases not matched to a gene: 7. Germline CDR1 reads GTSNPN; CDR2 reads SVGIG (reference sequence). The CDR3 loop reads CAWSTGTGDGYGYTF. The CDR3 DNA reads TGTGCCTGGAGTACCGGGACAGGGGACGGCTATGGCTACACCTTC. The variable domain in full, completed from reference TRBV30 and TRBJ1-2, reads SQTIHQWPATLVQPVGSPLSLECTVEGTSNPNLYWYRQAAGRGLQLLFYSVGIGQISSEVPQNLSASRPQDRQFILSSKKLLLSDSGFYLCAWSTGTGDGYGYTFGSGTRLTVV.

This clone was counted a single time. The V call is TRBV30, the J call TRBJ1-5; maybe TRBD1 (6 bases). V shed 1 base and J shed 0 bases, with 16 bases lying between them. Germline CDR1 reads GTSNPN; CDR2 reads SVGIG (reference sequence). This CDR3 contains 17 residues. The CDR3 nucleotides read TGTGCCTGGAGTGGGGGATTCGGGACAATTAGCAATCAGCCCCAGCATTTT. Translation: CAWSGGFGTISNQPQHF.

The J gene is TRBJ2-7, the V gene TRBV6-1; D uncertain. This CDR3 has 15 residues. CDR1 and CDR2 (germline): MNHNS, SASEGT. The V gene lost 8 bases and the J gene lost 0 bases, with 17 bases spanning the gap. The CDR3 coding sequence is TGTGCCAGCTCCTACGACATGCAAAACTCCTACGAGCAGTACTTC. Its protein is CASSYDMQNSYEQYF.

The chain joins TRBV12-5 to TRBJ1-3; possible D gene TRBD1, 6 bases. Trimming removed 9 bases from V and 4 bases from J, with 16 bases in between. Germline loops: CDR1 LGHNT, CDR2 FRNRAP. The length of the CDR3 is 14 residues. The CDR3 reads CASREAGAGNTIYF. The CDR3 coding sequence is TGTGCTAGCCGGGAGGCAGGGGCGGGAAACACCATATATTTT.

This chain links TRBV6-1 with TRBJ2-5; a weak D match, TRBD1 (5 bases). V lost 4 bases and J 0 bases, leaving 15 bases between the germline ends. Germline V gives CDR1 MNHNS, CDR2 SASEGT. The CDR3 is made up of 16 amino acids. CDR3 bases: TGTGCCAGCAGTGTTAATAGGGGCCAGTACCAAGAGACCCAGTACTTC. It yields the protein CASSVNRGQYQETQYF.

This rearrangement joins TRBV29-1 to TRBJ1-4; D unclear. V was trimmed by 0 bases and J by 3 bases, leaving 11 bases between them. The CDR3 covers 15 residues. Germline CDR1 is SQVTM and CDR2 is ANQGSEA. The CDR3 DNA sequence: TGCAGCGTTGAAGATCACGGCGGTCCTAATGAAAAACTGTTTTTT. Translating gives CSVEDHGGPNEKLFF.

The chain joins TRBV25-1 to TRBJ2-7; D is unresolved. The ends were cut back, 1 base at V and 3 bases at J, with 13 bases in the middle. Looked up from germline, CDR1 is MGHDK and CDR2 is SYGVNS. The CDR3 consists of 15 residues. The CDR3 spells CASSEWASEGYEQYF. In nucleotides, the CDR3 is TGTGCCAGCAGTGAATGGGCCTCTGAAGGCTACGAGCAGTACTTC.

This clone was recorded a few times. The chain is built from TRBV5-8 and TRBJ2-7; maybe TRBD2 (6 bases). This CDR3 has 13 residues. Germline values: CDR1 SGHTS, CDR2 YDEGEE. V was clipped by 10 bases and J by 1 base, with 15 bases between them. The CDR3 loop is CAREGRTSYEQYF. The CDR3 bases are TGTGCCCGTGAGGGGAGGACGTCCTACGAGCAGTACTTC.

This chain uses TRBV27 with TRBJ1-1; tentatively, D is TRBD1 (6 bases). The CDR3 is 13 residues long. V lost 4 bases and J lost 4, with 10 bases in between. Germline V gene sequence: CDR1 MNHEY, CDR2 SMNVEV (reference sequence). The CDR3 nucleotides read TGTGCCAGCAGTTCGGGCAGGGGCACTGAAGCTTTCTTT. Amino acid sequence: CASSSGRGTEAFF.